This T cell receptor beta chain is from a study of PD-1 blockade in mismatch repair-deficient tumors (dated by TCRdb to about 2017). At the level of the whole study: The trial enrolled roughly 83 consecutive patients with some twelve mismatch repair-deficient cancer types between 2013 and 2016, all previously treated and progressing. Tumor-associated T cell clones in the peripheral blood of patients responding to PD-1 blockade were tracked using deep sequencing of TCR CDR3 regions.

Library preparation was by the immunoSEQ multiplex PCR assay. Turning to the authors' computational methods: A clone was classified as neoantigen-specific if the clone expanded significantly in response to the relevant peptide and did not expand significantly in response to any other peptide tested. The source is immuneACCESS, and TCRdb retained only in-frame sequences with V and J called. Part of the clones is not carried over; for the studies checked, unresolved V genes explain less than half of this, and the remainder is unexplained. The V and J calls and clone size were taken over from that table, and D and trimming were inferred from the DNA. The sample includes approximately 15,000 clones, with about 80% observed a single time. The ten biggest clones cover about 10% of the sample. With regard to this clone: The antigen this receptor binds is unknown. There are no base qualities to consult, and no much larger clone falls within one base.

V is clipped by 6 bases and J by 2 bases, and the sequence between their germline boundaries is 16 bases long. From a lookup of the germline V gene, CDR1 and CDR2 are KGHSH and LQKENI. The cysteine opens and the phenylalanine closes a CDR3 of 16 amino acids. Only the CDR3 part of the read is kept: 48 bases, read in frame from the first base. This specimen's time point label, interpreted: approximately nine-day in vitro stimulation with candidate neoantigen peptide 5. For every enrolled patient, mismatch repair deficiency was confirmed by either polymerase chain reaction or immunohistochemistry. TCR sequencing was carried out for a few patients who responded to pembrolizumab therapy. Each of 6 or 7 ELISpot-reactive candidate neoantigen peptides was used in an approximately 10-day in vitro stimulation prior to TCR sequencing. A control culture lacking peptide was run in an identical manner and was used as the baseline for calculation of clone fold changes. The phase II trial prospectively tested pembrolizumab PD-1 blockade in advanced mismatch repair-deficient cancers regardless of tissue of origin.

Beyond this particular receptor, the publication reports: Clonal expansion was elicited by three of the seven peptides, yielding 120 to 150 unique blood TCRs of which seven were also found in tumor, and every positive peptide was derived from frameshift mutations. Rapid expansion after pembrolizumab followed by contraction, generally before radiologic responses, was shown by tumor-resident clones, which were often undetectable in blood before treatment.

This chain joins TRBV18 to TRBJ1-4, with a tentative D gene TRBD1 over 6 matching bases. The TCR originated in an adult with mismatch repair-deficient cancer. Source: cells cultured in vitro, taken from a patient treated with pembrolizumab. The encoded CDR3 is CASSHYKDSTNEKLFF. The DNA is TGTGCCAGCTCGCACTACAAGGACAGCACTAATGAAAAACTGTTTTTT.